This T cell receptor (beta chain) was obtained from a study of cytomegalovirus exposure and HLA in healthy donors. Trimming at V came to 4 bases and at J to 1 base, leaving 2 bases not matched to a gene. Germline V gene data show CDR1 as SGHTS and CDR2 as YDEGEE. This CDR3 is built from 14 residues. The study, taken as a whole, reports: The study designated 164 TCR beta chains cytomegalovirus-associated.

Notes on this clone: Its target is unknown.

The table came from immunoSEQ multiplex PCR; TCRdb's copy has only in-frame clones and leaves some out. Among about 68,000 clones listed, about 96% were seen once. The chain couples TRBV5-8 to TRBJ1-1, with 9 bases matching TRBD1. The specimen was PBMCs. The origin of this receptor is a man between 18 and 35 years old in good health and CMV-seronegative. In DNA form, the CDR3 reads TGTGCCAGCAGCCGGGGACAGGGGAACACTGAAGCTTTCTTT. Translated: CASSRGQGNTEAFF.